These T cell receptor beta chains were read from a single sample in a study of T cells in localized non-small cell lung cancer. The method was immunoSEQ multiplex PCR; TCRdb's version includes in-frame clones alone and lacks a portion of them. Among tens of thousands of clones listed, around 79% were seen once. The source was PBMCs, collected before any cancer treatment. Source of these receptors: a woman aged 35-75 years with stage II squamous cell lung carcinoma. The CDR3 runs from the conserved cysteine through the conserved F or W. The D gene is left open where the match is weak. Clone size is not always given. Where it is, it says once, few, many or a class for expanded clones.

>TRBD1|-|TRBV5-6|TRBJ1-1|13
TGTGCCAGCAGGAATGGACAGGGTACGTCTGCTTTCTTT
CASRNGQGTSAFF
>-|-|TRBV5-6|TRBJ2-4|11
TGTGCCAGCAGCTCGGGACGTTGGTCGGACTTC
CASSSGRWSDF
>-|-|TRBV29-1|TRBJ2-3|13
TGCAGCCCGGTCCTGTCCGCCACAGATACGCAGTATTTT
CSPVLSATDTQYF
>-|-|TRBV10-3|TRBJ1-6|15
TGTGCCATCAGTGACGTAGGGGTATATAATTCACCCCTCCACTTT
CAISDVGVYNSPLHF
>TRBD1|-|TRBV5-6|TRBJ2-1|15
TGTGCCAGCAGCTTGGGGGACAGGGCTTACGATGAGCAGTTCTTC
CASSLGDRAYDEQFF
>-|-|TRBV2|TRBJ1-6|16
TGTGCCAGCAGTGCCCTCGGTGAGGGGAGCAATTCACCCCTCCACTTT
CASSALGEGSNSPLHF
>-|-|TRBV11-2|TRBJ1-1|13
TGTGCCAGCAGCTTAGTCTCGGCAGACGGAGCTTTCTTT
CASSLVSADGAFF
>-|-|TRBV4-2|TRBJ2-2|17
TGTGCCAGCAGCGAAAGCGGCGGGGCGCGGGTCACCGGGGAGCTGTTTTTT
CASSESGGARVTGELFF
>-|-|TRBV5-1|TRBJ2-5|14
TGCGCCAGCAGCTTGGGGCCCCCGCAAGAGACCCAGTACTTC
CASSLGPPQETQYF
>TRBD2|-|TRBV2|TRBJ2-5|17
TGTGCCAGCAGCCTCGGGACTAGCGGGGGGGCCAGGGAGACCCAGTACTTC
CASSLGTSGGARETQYF
>TRBD2|-|TRBV15|TRBJ2-7|15
TGTGCCACCAGCACCGGGACTAGCGGGAGCTACGAGCAGTACTTC
CATSTGTSGSYEQYF
>-|few|TRBV5-4|TRBJ2-3|13
TGTGCCAGCAGCTTGGGCGGTGGAAATACGCAGTATTTT
CASSLGGGNTQYF
>TRBD2|few|TRBV11-2|TRBJ2-5|16
TGTGCCAGCAGCCGGACAACTAGCGGGAGAGTAGAGACCCAGTACTTC
CASSRTTSGRVETQYF
>-|few|TRBV28|TRBJ1-2|13
TGTGCCAGCAGTCTGGGACACGTCTATGGCTACACCTTC
CASSLGHVYGYTF
>TRBD1|-|TRBV7-2|TRBJ2-7|14
TGTGCCAGCAGCTTAGCCGACAGGGTAGGCGAGCAGTACTTC
CASSLADRVGEQYF
>-|-|TRBV6-6|TRBJ1-1|14
TGTGCCAGCAGTTACGGGGGCATGAACACTGAAGCTTTCTTT
CASSYGGMNTEAFF
>TRBD1|-|TRBV9|TRBJ2-1|13
TGTGCCAGCACCCCGACAGGGATAAATGAGCAGTTCTTC
CASTPTGINEQFF
>-|few|TRBV7-9|TRBJ2-1|13
TGTGCCAGCTATTCGGGCGGGGTCCATGAGCAGTTCTTC
CASYSGGVHEQFF
>TRBD1|-|TRBV5-1|TRBJ1-2|18
TGCGCCAGCAATTTTAATCCGGGACAGGGAGGTTCTAACTATGGCTACACCTTC
CASNFNPGQGGSNYGYTF
>-|once|TRBV28|TRBJ1-2|13
TGTGCCAGCATTAATCCCGGCCTCTATGGCTACACCTTC
CASINPGLYGYTF
>TRBD2|-|TRBV29-1|TRBJ2-3|16
TGCAGCGTTGGTAGCGGGGGGTATGGGGGCACAGATACGCAGTATTTT
CSVGSGGYGGTDTQYF
>TRBD1|-|TRBV6-5|TRBJ1-4|14
TGTGCCAGCAGGAGACAGGGGGTATATGAAAAACTGTTTTTT
CASRRQGVYEKLFF
>-|-|TRBV28|TRBJ1-2|14
TGTGCCAGCAGTTTAGAGAGGGCTGTCTATGGCTACACCTTC
CASSLERAVYGYTF
>-|-|TRBV7-8|TRBJ1-5|16
TGTGCCAGCAGCTTAATGGAGTCCGCGCTAGGTCAGCCCCAGCATTTT
CASSLMESALGQPQHF
>TRBD2|-|TRBV7-2|TRBJ2-5|17
TGTGCCAGCAGCCCCCGTATAGGTAGCGGCCCGGGAGGGACCCAGTACTTC
CASSPRIGSGPGGTQYF
>TRBD1|many|TRBV19|TRBJ1-1|18
TGTGCCAGTAACTATAATCTGGGGAAGGGCAGGGGGACGGATGAAGCTTTCTTT
CASNYNLGKGRGTDEAFF
>-|-|TRBV7-9|TRBJ2-1|15
TGTGCCAGCAGCGCCCTCGGACTTACCTACAATGAGCAGTTCTTC
CASSALGLTYNEQFF